The clone carrying this TCR beta chain occurred a few times. Its specificity is unknown. These data belong to a study of early T cells in non-severe SARS-CoV-2 infection. As for the study in general: Unsorted whole blood bulk RNA was sequenced, with unpaired chains. General study findings and limits: VDJdb-based matching was biased toward anti-spike CD8 responses and missed private and CD4 specificities.

The CDR3 totals 14 residues. Trimming left V 0 bases short and J 8 bases short, with 13 bases between. The germline CDR1 and CDR2 sequences are LGHDT and YNNKEL (reference sequence). Unique molecular identifiers were attached to individual cDNA molecules. TCRdb re-derived calls from the 5' RACE reads in MiXCR, one entry per CDR3 protein. The sample has roughly 61,000 distinct CDR3 sequences, around 14% seen once. This sequence was found in an adult who was a healthcare worker with PCR-confirmed SARS-CoV-2 infection or an uninfected control (not recorded which). The chain couples TRBV3-1 to TRBJ1-1, with D unclear. Sequenced here: whole blood, sampled at baseline. The DNA for the CDR3 is TGTGCCAGCAGCCAAGACAATTCAGCCTCGGAAGCTTTCTTT. Translating gives CASSQDNSASEAFF.